The 5 T cell receptor beta chains in this list originate from one sample, sequenced in a study of patients and donors after allogeneic stem cell transplantation. MiXCR was run by TCRdb on the RT-PCR reads, yielding one entry per CDR3 protein. Of about 960,000 distinct CDR3 sequences listed, 18% are singletons. Sequencing was done on a sample of blood, either unsorted or a sorted T cell fraction (not recorded which). These receptors originate from a human donor who was either an allogeneic HSCT recipient or a stem cell or donor lymphocyte infusion donor (not recorded which). It is not recorded whose cells these are; they may come from a transplant donor.

This clonotype has more than one count but fewer than ten. V and J are TRBV5-1 and TRBJ1-6; D uncertain. Between the trimmed V and J ends, which lost 1 base and 9 bases, there was a span of 11 bases. Germline CDR1 is SGHRS and CDR2 is YFSETQ. The CDR3 runs 14 residues. The CDR3 loop reads CASSLISEASPLHF. The CDR3 DNA sequence: TGCGCCAGCAGCTTGATCTCAGAGGCTTCACCCCTCCACTTT.

This clonotype has a count of ten or more. The CDR3 DNA reads as TGCAGCGTTGAAGAGCGGGGCAAGAGGGATGGCTACACCTTC. It specifies CSVEERGKRDGYTF. V gene TRBV29-1 combines with J gene TRBJ1-2, with D possibly being TRBD1 (5 bases). V was pared by 0 bases and J by 6 bases, with 14 bases between. This CDR3 has 14 amino acids. CDR1 is SQVTM, CDR2 ANQGSEA, per germline.

In nucleotides, the CDR3 is TGTGCCAGCAGTTTAGGGGAGGGGGCTCAAGAGACCCAGTACTTC. Amino acids: CASSLGEGAQETQYF. The J gene is TRBJ2-5, the V gene TRBV12-3 or TRBV12-4, with D perhaps being TRBD1 or TRBD2 (7 bases each). Trimming stripped 1 base from V and 2 bases from J, with 11 bases between. CDR3 length: 15 residues.

A few counts support this clonotype. V gene TRBV12-5 combines with J gene TRBJ2-2, with unresolved D. In germline, CDR1 is LGHNT, CDR2 FRNRAP. V gave up 7 bases and J gave up 4 bases, with 16 bases separating them. This CDR3 has 15 residues. The CDR3 loop reads CASAALGPSTGELFF. The DNA for the CDR3 is TGTGCTAGTGCGGCCTTAGGGCCTTCCACCGGGGAGCTGTTTTTT.

CDR3 sequence: CSAGSHPGGQYF. The CDR3 coding sequence is TGCAGTGCCGGCTCCCATCCCGGGGGGCAGTACTTC. The chain couples TRBV20-1 to TRBJ2-7; maybe TRBD2 (6 bases). V was shortened by 6 bases and J by 9 bases, with 18 bases between the two germline ends. Germline CDR1 is DFQATT and CDR2 is SNEGSKA (reference sequence). The CDR3 extends over 12 amino acids.